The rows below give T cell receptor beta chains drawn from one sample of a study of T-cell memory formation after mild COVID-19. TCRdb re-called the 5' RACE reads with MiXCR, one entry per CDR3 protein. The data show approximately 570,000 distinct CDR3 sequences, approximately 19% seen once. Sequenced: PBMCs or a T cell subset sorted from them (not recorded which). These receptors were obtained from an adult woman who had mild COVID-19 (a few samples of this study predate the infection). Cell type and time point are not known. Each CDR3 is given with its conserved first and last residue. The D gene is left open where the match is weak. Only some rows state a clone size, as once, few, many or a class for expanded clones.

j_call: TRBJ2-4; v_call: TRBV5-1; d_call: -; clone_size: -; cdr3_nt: TGCGCCAGCAGCTTGGATCCGGACACCATTCAGTACTTC; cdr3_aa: CASSLDPDTIQYF
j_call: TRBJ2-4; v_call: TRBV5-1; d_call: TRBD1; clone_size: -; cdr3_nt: TGCGCCAGCAGCTCCCAAACGGGACAGGCGAGCATTCAGTACTTC; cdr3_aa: CASSSQTGQASIQYF
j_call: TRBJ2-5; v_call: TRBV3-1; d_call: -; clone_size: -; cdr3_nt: TGTGCCAGCAGCCTCAGGGGGGGGTACCAAGAGACCCAGTACTTC; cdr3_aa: CASSLRGGYQETQYF
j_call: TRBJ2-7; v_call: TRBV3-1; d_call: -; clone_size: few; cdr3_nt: TGTGCCAGCAGCCAAGAGAGGGGGATTAGGTACGAGCAGTACTTC; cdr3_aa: CASSQERGIRYEQYF
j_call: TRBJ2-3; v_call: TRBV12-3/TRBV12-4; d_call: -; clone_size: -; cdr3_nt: TGTGCCAGCAGTTTTGCACTAGCAAGCACAGATACGCAGTATTTT; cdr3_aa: CASSFALASTDTQYF
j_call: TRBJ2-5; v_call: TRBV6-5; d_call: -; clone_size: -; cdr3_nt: TGTGCCAGCAGTTACTCGATAAGAGAGACCCAGTACTTC; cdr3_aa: CASSYSIRETQYF
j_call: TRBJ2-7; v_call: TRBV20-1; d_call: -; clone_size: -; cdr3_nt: TGCAGTGCCCCGGGGGGCCCCAACTACGAGCAGTACTTC; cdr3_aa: CSAPGGPNYEQYF
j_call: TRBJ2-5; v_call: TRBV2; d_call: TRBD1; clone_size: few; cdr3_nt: TGTGCCAGCAGTCAGGGACAGGGGCGACAAGAGACCCAGTACTTC; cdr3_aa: CASSQGQGRQETQYF
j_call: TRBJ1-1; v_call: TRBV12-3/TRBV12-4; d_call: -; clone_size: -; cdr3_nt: TGTGCCAGCAGTTTAAGGGCAGGGTGGACTGAAGCTTTCTTT; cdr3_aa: CASSLRAGWTEAFF
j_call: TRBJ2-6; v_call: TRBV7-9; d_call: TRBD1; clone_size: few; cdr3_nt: TGTGCCAGCAGCTCAGACAGGGTCAGCGGGGCCAACGTCCTGACTTTC; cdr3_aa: CASSSDRVSGANVLTF
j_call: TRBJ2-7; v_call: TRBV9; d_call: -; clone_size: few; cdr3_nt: TGTGCCAGCAGCGTAGGTTGGGTGGGCGAGCAGTACTTC; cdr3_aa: CASSVGWVGEQYF
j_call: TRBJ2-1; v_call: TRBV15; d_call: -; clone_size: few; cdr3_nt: TGTGCCACTTCTCGGGACCTAAGCTCCTACAATGAGCAGTTCTTC; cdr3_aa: CATSRDLSSYNEQFF
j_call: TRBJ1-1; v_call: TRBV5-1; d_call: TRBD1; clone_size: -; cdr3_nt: TGCGCCAGCAGCTTAGGTCACCAGGGGGAAACTGAAGCTTTCTTT; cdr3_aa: CASSLGHQGETEAFF
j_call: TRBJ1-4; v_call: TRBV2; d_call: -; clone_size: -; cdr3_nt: TGTGCCAGCAGTGAGGAACAGGTAGCCGAAAAACTGTTTTTT; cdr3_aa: CASSEEQVAEKLFF
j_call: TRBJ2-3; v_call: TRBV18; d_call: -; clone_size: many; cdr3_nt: TGTGCCAGCTCACCCTCAGGGGCGACAGATACGCAGTATTTT; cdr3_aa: CASSPSGATDTQYF
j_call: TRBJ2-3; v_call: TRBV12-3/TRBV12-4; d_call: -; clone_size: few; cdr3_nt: TGTGCCAGCGATGGGCCGAGCACAGATACGCAGTATTTT; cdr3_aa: CASDGPSTDTQYF
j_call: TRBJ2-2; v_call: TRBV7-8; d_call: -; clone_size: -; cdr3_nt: TGTGCCACCCCAAGGGGAGGTCCCGGGGAGCTGTTTTTT; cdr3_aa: CATPRGGPGELFF
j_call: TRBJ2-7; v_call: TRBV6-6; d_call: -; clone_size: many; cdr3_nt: TGTGCCAGCTCCAATTTACCAAATCGTGGATTCTACGAGCAGTACTTC; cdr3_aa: CASSNLPNRGFYEQYF
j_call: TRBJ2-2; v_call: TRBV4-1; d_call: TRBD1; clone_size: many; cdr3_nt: TGCGCCAGCAGCCAACAGAACAGGGGCACCGGGGAGCTGTTTTTT; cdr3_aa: CASSQQNRGTGELFF
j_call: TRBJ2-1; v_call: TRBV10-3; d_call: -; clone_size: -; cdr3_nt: TGTGCCATCAGGGGGGCCGGGGGCCTCTCCTACAATGAGCAGTTCTTC; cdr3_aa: CAIRGAGGLSYNEQFF
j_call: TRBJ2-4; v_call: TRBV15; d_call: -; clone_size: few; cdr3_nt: TGTGCCACCAGCAGAGAGGTTGCAGGGGCCATTCAGTACTTC; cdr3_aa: CATSREVAGAIQYF
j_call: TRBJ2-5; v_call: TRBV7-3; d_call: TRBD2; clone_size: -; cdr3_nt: TGTGCCAGCAGCCCAACTAGCGGGGTCAGGGAGACCCAGTACTTC; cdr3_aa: CASSPTSGVRETQYF
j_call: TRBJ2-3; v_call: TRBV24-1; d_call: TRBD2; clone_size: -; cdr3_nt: TGTGCCACCAGTGATTTGTCGGGGGGGCGAGATACGCAGTATTTT; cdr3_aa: CATSDLSGGRDTQYF
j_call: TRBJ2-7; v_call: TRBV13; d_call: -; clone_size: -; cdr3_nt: TGTGCCAGCAGCTTAGGCCGGGGAGGGGGAAGGGAGCAGTACTTC; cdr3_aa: CASSLGRGGGREQYF
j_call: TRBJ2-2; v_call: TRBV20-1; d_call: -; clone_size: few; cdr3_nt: TGCAGTGCTAGAGATCCTAGCCGAGGTGGTCACGGGGAGCTGTTTTTT; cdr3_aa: CSARDPSRGGHGELFF
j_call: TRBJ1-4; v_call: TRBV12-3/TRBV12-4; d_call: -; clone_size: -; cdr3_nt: TGTGCCAGCAGTATCAATTACGGGAATGAAAAACTGTTTTTT; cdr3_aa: CASSINYGNEKLFF
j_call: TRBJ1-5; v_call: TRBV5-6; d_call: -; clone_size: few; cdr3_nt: TGTGCCAGCAGCTTAGCCAGGGCCCGAAATCAGCCCCAGCATTTT; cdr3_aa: CASSLARARNQPQHF
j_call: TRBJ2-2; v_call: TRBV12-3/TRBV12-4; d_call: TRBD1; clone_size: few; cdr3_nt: TGTGCCAGCAGGGCCGACAGGGGGCATGTCGGGGAGCTGTTTTTT; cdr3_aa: CASRADRGHVGELFF
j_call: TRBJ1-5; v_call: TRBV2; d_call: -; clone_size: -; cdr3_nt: TGTCCTACGGGGCTTAATCAGCCCCAGCATTTT; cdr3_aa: CPTGLNQPQHF
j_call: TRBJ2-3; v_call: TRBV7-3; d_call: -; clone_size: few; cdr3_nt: TGTGCCAGCAGCTTAGTGGCTAGCGATGCAGATACGCAGTATTTT; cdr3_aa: CASSLVASDADTQYF
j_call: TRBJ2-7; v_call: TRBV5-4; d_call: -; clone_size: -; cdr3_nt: TGTGCCAGCAGCATCGCCCCGGGACCGCCACTGGGCGAGCAGTACTTC; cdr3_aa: CASSIAPGPPLGEQYF
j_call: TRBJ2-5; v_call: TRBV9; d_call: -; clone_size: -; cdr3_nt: TGTGCCAGCAGCGTGGACGGACGGGGAGAGACCCAGTACTTC; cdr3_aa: CASSVDGRGETQYF
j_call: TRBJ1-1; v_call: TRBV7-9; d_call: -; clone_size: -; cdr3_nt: TGTGCCAGCATCCCCCGGGGCTTCACTGAAGCTTTCTTT; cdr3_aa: CASIPRGFTEAFF
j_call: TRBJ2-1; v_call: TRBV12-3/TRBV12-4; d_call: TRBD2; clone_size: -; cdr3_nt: TGTGCCAGCAGTCGGATTAGCGGGAGGGCCTACAATGAGCAGTTCTTC; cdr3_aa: CASSRISGRAYNEQFF
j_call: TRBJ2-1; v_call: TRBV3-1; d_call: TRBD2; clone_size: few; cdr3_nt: TGTGCCAGCAGCCAAGGGACTAGCGGGGGGGGATACAATGAGCAGTTCTTC; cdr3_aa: CASSQGTSGGGYNEQFF
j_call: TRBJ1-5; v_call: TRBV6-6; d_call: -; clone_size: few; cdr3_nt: TGTGCCAGCGGCCGGGACAATCAGCCCCAGCATTTT; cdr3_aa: CASGRDNQPQHF
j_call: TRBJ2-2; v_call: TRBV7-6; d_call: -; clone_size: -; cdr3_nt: TGTGCCAGCAGCTTAGTTGACTACCACACCGGGGAGCTGTTTTTT; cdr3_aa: CASSLVDYHTGELFF
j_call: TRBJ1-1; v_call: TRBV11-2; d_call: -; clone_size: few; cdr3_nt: TGTGCCAGCAGCAACTTACAGGGTTATACTGAAGCTTTCTTT; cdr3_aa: CASSNLQGYTEAFF
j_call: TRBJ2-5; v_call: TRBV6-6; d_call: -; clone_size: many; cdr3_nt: TGTGCCAGCAGTTACGGGGCCAGGGAGACCCAGTACTTC; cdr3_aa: CASSYGARETQYF
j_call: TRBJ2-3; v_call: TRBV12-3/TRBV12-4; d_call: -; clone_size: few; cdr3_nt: TGTGCCAGCAGACGAGGCGGCGGGGATACGCAGTATTTT; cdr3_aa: CASRRGGGDTQYF
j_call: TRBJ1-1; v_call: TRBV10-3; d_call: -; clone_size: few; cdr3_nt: TGTGCCGTTTGGGCCCATGGGGCCACTGAAGCTTTCTTT; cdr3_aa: CAVWAHGATEAFF
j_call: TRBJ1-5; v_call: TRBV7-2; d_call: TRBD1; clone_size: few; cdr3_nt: TGTGCCAGCAGCCCTCAGGGGGCACAGCCCCAGCATTTT; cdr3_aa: CASSPQGAQPQHF
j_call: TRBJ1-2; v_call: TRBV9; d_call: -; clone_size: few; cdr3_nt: TGTGCCAGCAGCGTAGACCCGTCCGCAGATGGCTACACCTTC; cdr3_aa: CASSVDPSADGYTF
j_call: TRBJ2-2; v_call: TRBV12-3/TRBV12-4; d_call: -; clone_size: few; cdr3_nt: TGTGCCAGCCCGTGGGCCGGGGAGCTGTTTTTT; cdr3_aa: CASPWAGELFF
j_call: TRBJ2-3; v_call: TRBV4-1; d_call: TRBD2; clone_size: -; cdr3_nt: TGCGCCAGCAGCCAAGATGTAACTAGCGGGAGCCCAGATACGCAGTATTTT; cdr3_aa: CASSQDVTSGSPDTQYF
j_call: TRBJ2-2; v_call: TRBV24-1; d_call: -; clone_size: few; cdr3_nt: TGTGCCACCAGTGATTTAGGCTCCGGGGAGCTGTTTTTT; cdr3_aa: CATSDLGSGELFF
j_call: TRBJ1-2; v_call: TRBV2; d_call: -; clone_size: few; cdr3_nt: TGTGCCAGCAGTCTCCAGGGGCCCGGCTATGGCTACACCTTC; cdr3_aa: CASSLQGPGYGYTF
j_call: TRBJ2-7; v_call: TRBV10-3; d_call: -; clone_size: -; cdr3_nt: TGTGCCATCAGTGAGTCGATGGGGGCCGGGGAGCAGTACTTC; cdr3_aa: CAISESMGAGEQYF
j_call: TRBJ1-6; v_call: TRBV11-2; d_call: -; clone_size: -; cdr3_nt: TGTGCCAGCAGCTCCCGGACAGACAATTCACCCCTCCACTTT; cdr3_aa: CASSSRTDNSPLHF
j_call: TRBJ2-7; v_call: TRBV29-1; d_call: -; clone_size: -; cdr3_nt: TGCAGCGTTGATCCGGGCAGGGGCTACGAGCAGTACTTC; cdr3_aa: CSVDPGRGYEQYF
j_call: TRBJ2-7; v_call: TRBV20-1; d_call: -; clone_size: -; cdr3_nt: TGCAGTGCCAGAGACGAGGTTTTCTCCTACGAGCAGTACTTC; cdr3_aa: CSARDEVFSYEQYF
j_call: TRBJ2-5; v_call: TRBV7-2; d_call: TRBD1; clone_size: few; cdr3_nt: TGTGCCAGCAGCGTACCGGGACAGCTCCAAGAGACCCAGTACTTC; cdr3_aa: CASSVPGQLQETQYF
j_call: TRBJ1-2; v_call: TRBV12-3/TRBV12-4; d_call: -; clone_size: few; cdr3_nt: TGTGCCAGCTGGGGGGAGGGCCATGGCTACACCTTC; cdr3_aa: CASWGEGHGYTF
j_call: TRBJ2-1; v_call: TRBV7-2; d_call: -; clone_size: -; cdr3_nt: TGTGCCAGCAGCTTCTCAGAACCGAGACCGGATCGTTGGGCCAATGAGCAGTTCTTC; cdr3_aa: CASSFSEPRPDRWANEQFF
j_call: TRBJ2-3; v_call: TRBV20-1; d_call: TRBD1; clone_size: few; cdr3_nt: TGCAGTGCTAGAGGGACAGGGGCAACAGATACGCAGTATTTT; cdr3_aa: CSARGTGATDTQYF